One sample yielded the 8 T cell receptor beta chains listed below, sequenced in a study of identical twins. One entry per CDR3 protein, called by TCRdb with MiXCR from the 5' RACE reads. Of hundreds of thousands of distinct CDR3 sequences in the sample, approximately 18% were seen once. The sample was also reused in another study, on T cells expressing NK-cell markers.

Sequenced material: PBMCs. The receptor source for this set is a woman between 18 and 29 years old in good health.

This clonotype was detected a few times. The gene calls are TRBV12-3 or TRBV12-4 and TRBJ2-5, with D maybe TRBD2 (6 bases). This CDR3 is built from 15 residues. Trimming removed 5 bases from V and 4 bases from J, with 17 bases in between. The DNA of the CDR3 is TGTGCCAGCAGTCGGTGGGAGGCCCGGGGAGAGACCCAGTACTTC. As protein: CASSRWEARGETQYF.

The DNA for the CDR3 is TGCGCCAGCAGCCAAAGCGACAGCGGGAGTACCTACGAGCAGTACTTC. It is translated as CASSQSDSGSTYEQYF. The rearrangement uses TRBV4-3 and TRBJ2-7; 8 nucleotides line up with TRBD2. Trimming removed 2 bases from V and 2 bases from J; junction bases left unmatched: 8. This CDR3 is built from 16 residues. Germline-derived CDR1 and CDR2 are LGHNA and YSLEER.

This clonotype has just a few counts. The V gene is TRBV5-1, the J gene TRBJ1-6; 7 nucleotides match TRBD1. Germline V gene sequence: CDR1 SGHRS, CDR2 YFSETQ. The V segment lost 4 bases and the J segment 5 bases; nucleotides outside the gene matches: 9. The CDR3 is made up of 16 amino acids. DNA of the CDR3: TGCGCCAGCAGCAGCCGGGACAGATTTAATAATTCACCCCTCCACTTT. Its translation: CASSSRDRFNNSPLHF.

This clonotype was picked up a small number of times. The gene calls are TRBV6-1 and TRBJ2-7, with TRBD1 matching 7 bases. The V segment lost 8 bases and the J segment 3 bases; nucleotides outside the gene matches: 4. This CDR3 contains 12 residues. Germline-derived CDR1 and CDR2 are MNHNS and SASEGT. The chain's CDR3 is CASRGQFYEQYF. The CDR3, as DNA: TGTGCCAGCCGGGGACAGTTCTACGAGCAGTACTTC.

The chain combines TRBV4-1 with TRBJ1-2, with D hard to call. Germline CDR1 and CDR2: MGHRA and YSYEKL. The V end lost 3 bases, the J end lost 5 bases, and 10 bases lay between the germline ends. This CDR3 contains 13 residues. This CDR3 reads CASSHGPLYGYTF. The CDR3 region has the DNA TGCGCCAGCAGCCACGGACCACTTTATGGCTACACCTTC.

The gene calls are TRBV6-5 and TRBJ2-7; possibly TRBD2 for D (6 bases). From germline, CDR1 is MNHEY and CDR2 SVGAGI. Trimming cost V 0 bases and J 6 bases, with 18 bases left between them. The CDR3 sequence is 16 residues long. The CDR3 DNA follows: TGTGCCAGCAGTTACTCGCATACCCCGGTGCGGGGCGAGCAGTACTTC. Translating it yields CASSYSHTPVRGEQYF.

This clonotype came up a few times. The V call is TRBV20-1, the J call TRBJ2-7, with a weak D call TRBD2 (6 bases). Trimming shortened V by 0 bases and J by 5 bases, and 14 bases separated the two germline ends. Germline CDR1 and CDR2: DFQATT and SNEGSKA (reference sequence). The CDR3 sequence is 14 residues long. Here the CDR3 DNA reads TGCAGTGCTAGAGATGGCCGGGGAGGAGACGAGCAGTACTTC. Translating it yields CSARDGRGGDEQYF.

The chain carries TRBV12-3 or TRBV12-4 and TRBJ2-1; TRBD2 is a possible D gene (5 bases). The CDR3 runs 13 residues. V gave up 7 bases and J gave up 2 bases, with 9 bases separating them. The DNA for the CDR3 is TGTGCCAGCATGAGGGCTACCTACAATGAGCAGTTCTTC. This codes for CASMRATYNEQFF.